The T cell receptor (beta chain) under discussion was sequenced for a study of blood T cell repertoires in COVID-19. In the study overall: COVID-19 samples, acute and convalescent, were from the United States, Italy and Spain. PBMCs, B-cell-depleted T cells, or T cells provided the cDNA or gDNA that made up the material.

Authors' processing steps: Amplification of reference gene primers provided the estimated nucleated cell counts. Data came from immunoSEQ multiplex PCR; TCRdb stores just in-frame clones and leaves some out. The V and J calls and clone size are taken from that table; D and trimming were inferred from the DNA. Of under 40,000 clones listed, approximately 86% are singletons. Germline trimming cut 0 bases from V and 10 bases from J; bases unmatched to any gene: 9. CDR1 and CDR2 (germline): LGHNT, FRNRAP. The CDR3 is 17 amino acids. This chain uses TRBV12-5 with TRBJ2-1, with 13 bases lining up with TRBD2. The sequenced sample consisted of peripheral blood. The receptor was derived from an elderly woman with active or convalescent COVID-19. Here the CDR3 reads CASGLVLAGGLIGEQFF. The DNA of the CDR3 is TGTGCTAGTGGTTTGGTACTAGCGGGGGGGCTTATTGGGGAGCAGTTCTTC.